The 7 T cell receptor beta chains presented below share a single source sample, sequenced in a study of T cells after yellow fever vaccination. From the 5' RACE reads, TCRdb called clonotypes with MiXCR, one entry per CDR3 protein. There are 350,000 to 550,000 distinct CDR3 sequences in the sample; 18% occur only once, and over 15% lies in the top ten. Material: PBMCs, obtained before the yellow fever booster vaccination. These receptor sequences come from a man younger than 30 who received the YFV17D yellow fever vaccine.

The chain combines TRBV5-1 with TRBJ2-6; perhaps TRBD1 as D (5 bases). The germline gives CDR1 SGHRS, CDR2 YFSETQ. Trimming removed 7 bases from V and 3 bases from J, with 11 bases in between. The CDR3 is made up of 14 amino acids. CDR3 protein: CASSWGGGANVLTF. The CDR3 DNA sequence: TGCGCCAGCTCCTGGGGCGGTGGGGCCAACGTCCTGACTTTC.

This clonotype was counted between two and nine times. The gene calls are TRBV15 and TRBJ2-4, with D perhaps TRBD1 (5 bases). The CDR3 contains 15 residues. Germline CDR1 reads LNHNV; CDR2 reads YYDKDF (reference sequence). V was shortened by 1 base and J by 8 bases, with 15 bases between the two germline ends. CDR3 residues: CATSRGGRTKDIQYF. For the CDR3, the DNA is TGTGCCACCAGCAGAGGGGGCCGGACGAAGGACATTCAGTACTTC.

This chain connects TRBV4-1 to TRBJ2-5; 7 bases align to TRBD1. Germline values: CDR1 MGHRA, CDR2 YSYEKL. The trim removed 4 bases at V and 2 bases at J, leaving 4 bases unmatched. This CDR3 comprises 14 residues. The CDR3 loop is CASSPGGQQETQYF. CDR3 DNA: TGCGCCAGCAGCCCAGGGGGACAGCAAGAGACCCAGTACTTC.

The V gene is TRBV6-6, the J gene TRBJ2-1; tentative D call: TRBD1 (6 bases). Germline V gene data show CDR1 as MNHNY and CDR2 as SVGAGI (reference sequence). The CDR3 is 14 amino acids. Trimming shortened V by 4 bases and J by 10 bases, and 17 bases separated the two germline ends. CDR3 DNA: TGTGCCAGCAGTTCCGGGACGACAGGACGGGAGCAGTTCTTC. Residues: CASSSGTTGREQFF.

The chain carries TRBV15 and TRBJ1-5; TRBD1 is a possible D gene (6 bases). From germline, CDR1 is LNHNV and CDR2 YYDKDF (reference sequence). V was shortened by 0 bases and J by 4 bases, with 16 bases between the two germline ends. The CDR3 extends over 17 amino acids. CDR3 sequence reads: CATSRDRGRQVNQPQHF. The CDR3, as DNA: TGTGCCACCAGCAGAGATCGAGGCCGACAGGTTAATCAGCCCCAGCATTTT.

This clonotype was counted many times. The rearrangement links TRBV10-3 to TRBJ2-5; D may be TRBD1 (5 bases). CDR1 is ENHRY and CDR2 is SYGVKD in the germline V gene. The germline V and J ends were trimmed by 7 bases and 3 bases, with 12 bases remaining between them. This CDR3 spans 13 amino acids. Here the CDR3 reads CAITKDREETQYF. CDR3 nucleotide sequence: TGTGCCATCACGAAAGACAGAGAAGAGACCCAGTACTTC.

The chain links TRBV6-6 to TRBJ1-5; perhaps TRBD1 as D (5 bases). Germline CDR1 MNHNY, CDR2 SVGAGI (reference sequence). V lost 4 bases and J lost 7, with 26 bases in between. The CDR3 spans 18 residues. This CDR3 reads CASSSLRYGTSESQPQHF. The CDR3 DNA follows: TGTGCCAGCAGTTCCCTACGGTATGGGACCTCAGAGAGCCAGCCCCAGCATTTT.